A single sample is the source of the 17 T cell receptor beta chains below, sequenced in a study of shared clonotypes between healthy human individuals. The naive CD8 subset, CD45RO-negative cells positively selected for CCR7, excluded terminally differentiated effector memory CD45RA+ cells. The data were produced by immunoSEQ multiplex PCR, yet TCRdb's version contains in-frame clones alone and is incomplete. The sample contains some 2 million clones, roughly 94% of which appear only once. The material sequenced was naive CD8+ T cells sorted from blood. Source of these receptors: a young man in good health.

This sequence joins TRBV7-8 and TRBJ2-5; 7 bases are a match to TRBD1. Germline assignment: CDR1 SGHVS and CDR2 FQNEAQ. This CDR3 is 14 amino acids long. Trimming at V came to 5 bases and at J to 4 bases, leaving 7 bases not matched to a gene. The CDR3 coding sequence is TGTGCCAGCAGCCCGCCGGGACAGATAGAGACCCAGTACTTC. It codes for CASSPPGQIETQYF.

The genes are TRBV27 and TRBJ2-5; 7 positions agree with TRBD1. CDR1 and CDR2 (germline): MNHEY, SMNVEV (reference sequence). The V segment lost 3 bases and the J segment 3 bases; nucleotides outside the gene matches: 4. The CDR3 consists of 14 residues. The CDR3 DNA reads TGTGCCAGCAGTTTCCGGACAGGAAAAGAGACCCAGTACTTC. As protein: CASSFRTGKETQYF.

This clone was seen only once. V is TRBV6-5 and J is TRBJ1-2, with 8 bases that match TRBD1. J was trimmed by 3 bases and V by 0 bases; bases with no gene match: 6. CDR3 length: 16 amino acids. In germline, CDR1 is MNHEY, CDR2 SVGAGI. For the CDR3, the DNA is TGTGCCAGCAGTTACTCGGGACAGGTAGAAGACTATGGCTACACCTTC. This codes for CASSYSGQVEDYGYTF.

V gene TRBV7-9 combines with J gene TRBJ1-5; 9 bases line up with TRBD1. V shed 2 bases and J 4 bases; nucleotides not matched to a gene: 9. Germline V gene data show CDR1 as SEHNR and CDR2 as FQNEAQ (reference sequence). CDR3 length: 17 residues. The CDR3 coding sequence is TGTGCCAGCAGCTTATATATTGGGGACAGGGCAAATCAGCCCCAGCATTTT. This gives the protein CASSLYIGDRANQPQHF. Combining the CDR3 with reference TRBV7-9 and TRBJ1-5 gives the whole variable domain DTGVSQNPRHKITKRGQNVTFRCDPISEHNRLYWYRQTLGQGPEFLTYFQNEAQLEKSRLLSDRFSAERPKGSFSTLEIQRTEQGDSAMYLCASSLYIGDRANQPQHFGDGTRLSIL.

J is TRBJ2-1 and V is TRBV11-2; D uncertain. The CDR3 totals 16 residues. CDR1 is SGHAT, CDR2 FQNNGV, per germline. Trimming left V 0 bases short and J 2 bases short, with 11 bases between. Written as DNA, the CDR3 is TGTGCCAGCAGCTTAGACCGCAGTGTTGCCTACAATGAGCAGTTCTTC. This sequence encodes CASSLDRSVAYNEQFF.

V usage is TRBV10-3 and J usage is TRBJ1-2, with D tentatively TRBD1 (5 bases). Germline loops: CDR1 ENHRY, CDR2 SYGVKD. The CDR3 runs to 14 residues. Trimming shortened V by 4 bases and J by 3 bases, and 12 bases separated the two germline ends. CDR3 protein: CAISAEGSDYGYTF. The DNA of the CDR3 is TGTGCCATCAGTGCCGAGGGGTCGGACTATGGCTACACCTTC.

The chain is built from TRBV7-3 and TRBJ2-5; D ambiguous. Trimming cost V 5 bases and J 2 bases, with 9 bases left between them. The CDR3 runs 13 residues. Germline V gene sequence: CDR1 SGHTA, CDR2 FQGTGA. The DNA for the CDR3 is TGTGCCAGCAGCCTCCCGGAACAAGAGACCCAGTACTTC. Translation: CASSLPEQETQYF.

The gene calls are TRBV7-9 and TRBJ2-3; 13 bases align to TRBD2. Germline values: CDR1 SEHNR, CDR2 FQNEAQ (reference sequence). The ends lost 2 bases at V and 2 bases at J; junction bases unmatched: 4. This CDR3 is 17 amino acids long. The CDR3 loop reads CASSLPGLAGYTDTQYF. CDR3 DNA: TGTGCCAGCAGCTTACCGGGACTAGCGGGGTACACAGATACGCAGTATTTT.

The chain has TRBV27 and TRBJ2-5; tentatively, D is TRBD1 (6 bases). The V and J ends lost 6 bases and 2 bases respectively, with 13 bases between them. Germline V CDR1 and CDR2: MNHEY, SMNVEV (reference sequence). The CDR3 totals 14 residues. The CDR3 loop reads CASSRIDRQETQYF. CDR3 DNA sequence: TGTGCCAGCAGCCGAATTGACAGGCAAGAGACCCAGTACTTC.

The chain employs TRBV13 and TRBJ2-5; D is uncertain. CDR3 size: 12 residues. Germline CDR1 PRHDT, CDR2 FYEKMQ (reference sequence). The V gene lost 6 bases and the J gene lost 0 bases, with 5 bases spanning the gap. CDR3 nucleotides: TGTGCCAGCAGTCCGTACCAAGAGACCCAGTACTTC. Amino acids: CASSPYQETQYF.

The chain couples TRBV7-9 to TRBJ2-7; D is ambiguous. Germline V lookup: CDR1 SEHNR, CDR2 FQNEAQ (reference sequence). The CDR3 runs to 11 residues. V was shortened by 5 bases and J by 6 bases, with 8 bases between the two germline ends. The CDR3 loop reads CASSREAEQYF. The CDR3 bases are TGTGCCAGCAGCCGAGAGGCCGAGCAGTACTTC.

The chain has TRBV4-3 and TRBJ2-2; TRBD2 is a possible D gene (7 bases). The ends were cut back, 4 bases at V and 4 bases at J, with 25 bases in the middle. In germline, CDR1 is LGHNA, CDR2 YSLEER. The CDR3 consists of 19 residues. DNA of the CDR3: TGCGCCAGCAGCCCCTGGGGGCTAGCGGCCCCCCGTGGCACCGGGGAGCTGTTTTTT. Translation: CASSPWGLAAPRGTGELFF.

The CDR3 DNA follows: TGTGCCAGCAGCCCAACCCTACAGGGAAATCAGCCCCAGCATTTT. Its translation is CASSPTLQGNQPQHF. The chain combines TRBV28 with TRBJ1-5; perhaps TRBD1 as D (6 bases). The V gene lost 6 bases and the J gene lost 4 bases, with 16 bases spanning the gap. Germline V gene data show CDR1 as MDHEN and CDR2 as SYDVKM. The CDR3 loop spans 15 amino acids.

This clone was seen more than once but under ten times. In the same sample, other DNA sequences code for this CDR3. The rearrangement links TRBV4-1 to TRBJ1-5; 7 nucleotides line up with TRBD1. The CDR3 totals 15 residues. Germline CDR1 and CDR2: MGHRA and YSYEKL. V lost 3 bases and J lost 1; bases outside the gene matches: 3. This chain's CDR3 is CASSHPTGSNQPQHF. The CDR3 nucleotides read TGCGCCAGCAGCCACCCGACAGGGAGCAATCAGCCCCAGCATTTT.

This clone is a singleton in its sample. This chain uses TRBV7-3 with TRBJ2-1, with 7 bases aligning to TRBD2. Germline CDR1 SGHTA, CDR2 FQGTGA. CDR3 length: 15 amino acids. J was trimmed by 4 bases and V by 1 base; bases with no gene match: 4. The DNA for the CDR3 is TGTGCCAGCAGCTTAAACCCGGGACTATACAATGAGCAGTTCTTC. It encodes CASSLNPGLYNEQFF.

The chain has TRBV11-1 and TRBJ2-7, with 10 bases matching TRBD1. The CDR3 has 17 residues. Looked up from germline, CDR1 is SGHAT and CDR2 is FQDESV (reference sequence). V trimming: 0 bases; J trimming: 4 bases; junction bases outside the gene matches: 9. CDR3 amino acids: CASSLAHGTGDPYEQYF. CDR3 bases: TGTGCCAGCAGCTTAGCGCACGGGACAGGGGATCCTTACGAGCAGTACTTC.

A single count supports this clone. This rearrangement joins TRBV5-1 to TRBJ2-7, with D perhaps TRBD1 (6 bases). V lost 6 bases and J lost 2, with 15 bases in between. CDR1 SGHRS and CDR2 YFSETQ come from the germline V gene. The CDR3 consists of 14 residues. Written as DNA, the CDR3 is TGCGCCAGCACCCTGGGGGCGCTTACCTACGAGCAGTACTTC. As protein: CASTLGALTYEQYF.